This T cell receptor (beta chain) was found in a study of vaccination effects on CD4 cells after COVID-19. Study information: Of the BNT162b2 and mRNA-1273 vaccines, participants received two doses of one or the other. Findings and caveats of the study: Small numbers of convalescent patients limited the study. It also lacked early post-infection timepoints.

Antigen-specific CD4+ T cells were expanded with viral peptide pools in the ViraFEST assay before sequencing. At the end of 10 days of culture, CD4+ T cells were isolated. Convalescent patients had PCR-confirmed SARS-CoV-2 infection between March and December 2020. Half the medium was swapped for IL-2 medium on days 3 and 7. On this clone itself: Its target is not known. Its ends do not fully match the called genes, so a read error is possible.

CDR1 KGHSH and CDR2 LQKENI come from the germline V gene. The CDR3 runs to 15 residues. Here immunoSEQ multiplex PCR was the method, and the copy in TCRdb shows in-frame clones only, minus some. This table holds tens of thousands of clones, 65% to 75% found once. This receptor was identified in a human donor who had a prior SARS-CoV-2 infection. The rearrangement uses TRBV18 and TRBJ1-2, with D possibly being TRBD1 (5 bases). The sample in question was CD4+ T cells from PBMCs cultured with a peptide pool, obtained before COVID-19 vaccination. The CDR3 nucleotides are TGTGCCAGCTCCCCACAGCCGACAGCGAACTATGGCTACACCTTC. Its translation is CASSPQPTANYGYTF.